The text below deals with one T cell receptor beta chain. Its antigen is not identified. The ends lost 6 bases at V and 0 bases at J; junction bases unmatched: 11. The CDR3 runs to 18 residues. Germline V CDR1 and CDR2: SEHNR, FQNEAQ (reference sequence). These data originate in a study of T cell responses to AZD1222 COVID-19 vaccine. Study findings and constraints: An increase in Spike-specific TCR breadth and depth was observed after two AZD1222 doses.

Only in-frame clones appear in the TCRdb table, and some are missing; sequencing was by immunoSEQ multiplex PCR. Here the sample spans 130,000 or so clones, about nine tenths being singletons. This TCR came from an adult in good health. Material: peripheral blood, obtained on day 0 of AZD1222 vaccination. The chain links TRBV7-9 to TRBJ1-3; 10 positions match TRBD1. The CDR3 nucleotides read TGTGCCAGCAGGGTGGGACAGGGGTCCCATAGCTCTGGAAACACCATATATTTT. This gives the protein CASRVGQGSHSSGNTIYF.